A single sample is the source of the 25 T cell receptor beta chains below, sequenced in a study of cytomegalovirus exposure and HLA in healthy donors. PCR amplification relied on 60 Vbeta primers (plus 13 Jbeta primers). Method: immunoSEQ multiplex PCR; TCRdb's copy keeps in-frame clones and lacks some. The sample carries 150,000 to 200,000 clones, 83% recorded once. Sequencing was performed on PBMCs. Receptors originate from a man between 50 and 59 years old in good health and CMV-seropositive.

V usage is TRBV27 and J usage is TRBJ2-7; 7 nucleotides line up with TRBD1. From germline, CDR1 is MNHEY and CDR2 SMNVEV (reference sequence). This CDR3 is built from 15 residues. Trimming took 5 bases from V and 1 from J; bases not matched to a gene: 8. The DNA of the CDR3 is TGTGCCAGCAGTACACGCCGGGACAGATCCTACGAGCAGTACTTC. Its translation: CASSTRRDRSYEQYF.

The chain uses TRBV19 and TRBJ2-1, with D perhaps matching TRBD1 (5 bases). Trimming took 0 bases from V and 8 from J, leaving 5 bases between them. The CDR3 contains 12 residues. The germline CDR1 and CDR2 sequences are LNHDA and SQIVND (reference sequence). Here the CDR3 DNA reads TGTGCCAGTAGTATAGAGGGGCATGAGCAGTTCTTC. Translating it yields CASSIEGHEQFF.

The chain employs TRBV6-1 and TRBJ1-1; D uncertain. In germline, CDR1 is MNHNS, CDR2 SASEGT. The CDR3 has 14 amino acids. Deletions cut 5 bases from V and 1 base from J, with 11 bases between. The CDR3 sequence: CASSFGAANTEAFF. The DNA for the CDR3 is TGTGCCAGCAGTTTTGGCGCGGCGAACACTGAAGCTTTCTTT.

The chain couples TRBV7-6 to TRBJ2-3, with 9 positions matching TRBD1. CDR1 is SGHVS, CDR2 FNYEAQ, per germline. This CDR3 has 15 residues. V lost 5 bases, J lost 4 bases, and 7 bases stayed unmatched. This CDR3 reads CASSPRTGVPDTQYF. CDR3 DNA sequence: TGTGCCAGCAGCCCTCGGACAGGGGTTCCAGATACGCAGTATTTT. The entire variable domain, with the rest obtained from reference TRBV7-6 and TRBJ2-3, is as follows: GAGVSQSPRYKVTKRGQDVALRCDPISGHVSLYWYRQALGQGPEFLTYFNYEAQQDKSGLPNDRFSAERPEGSISTLTIQRTEQRDSAMYRCASSPRTGVPDTQYFGPGTRLTVL.

The chain uses TRBV27 and TRBJ2-1; D might be TRBD2 (5 bases). The CDR3 is 12 residues long. CDR1 MNHEY and CDR2 SMNVEV come from the germline V gene (reference sequence). The V end was cut by 2 bases, the J end by 9 bases, with 8 bases between. The CDR3 nucleotides are TGTGCCAGCAGTTTAGTTGCGGGTGAGCAGTTCTTC. This gives the protein CASSLVAGEQFF.

The chain links TRBV7-8 to TRBJ2-3; D is undetermined. There are 11 residues in the CDR3. Germline V gene sequence: CDR1 SGHVS, CDR2 FQNEAQ. The V and J ends lost 3 bases and 6 bases respectively, with 4 bases between them. The CDR3 sequence: CASSFSDTQYF. DNA for the CDR3: TGTGCCAGCAGCTTTTCGGATACGCAGTATTTT.

The V and J genes are TRBV18 and TRBJ2-6, with D perhaps TRBD2 (6 bases). Between the trimmed V and J ends, which lost 0 bases and 4 bases, there was a span of 22 bases. The CDR3 has 20 residues. Germline V gene lookup returns CDR1 KGHSH and CDR2 LQKENI. CDR3 loop: CASSPPAGPGVSDGANVLTF. CDR3 coding DNA: TGTGCCAGCTCACCACCGGCTGGACCGGGGGTATCGGACGGGGCCAACGTCCTGACTTTC.

The genes are TRBV7-3 and TRBJ2-5; 11 bases line up with TRBD2. Germline CDR1 is SGHTA and CDR2 is FQGTGA. J lost 5 bases, V lost 2 bases, and 7 bases had no gene match. This CDR3 has 16 residues. The CDR3 protein is CASSLDSGGAEETQYF. DNA for the CDR3: TGTGCCAGCAGCTTAGATAGCGGGGGGGCTGAGGAGACCCAGTACTTC.

V gene TRBV6-1 combines with J gene TRBJ1-5; unclear D gene. The germline V gene has CDR1 MNHNS and CDR2 SASEGT. The CDR3 extends over 13 amino acids. The V gene lost 5 bases and the J gene lost 5 bases, with 10 bases spanning the gap. CDR3 in amino acids: CASSPPNYQPQHF. CDR3 nucleotide sequence: TGTGCCAGCAGTCCGCCGAACTATCAGCCCCAGCATTTT.

The chain couples TRBV5-1 to TRBJ1-2; D not certain. The CDR3 has 14 amino acids. Germline CDR1 reads SGHRS; CDR2 reads YFSETQ. Trimming left V 2 bases short and J 2 bases short, with 10 bases between. CDR3 nucleotides: TGCGCCAGCAGCTTCGCGGGCATGAACTATGGCTACACCTTC. It encodes CASSFAGMNYGYTF.

This chain joins TRBV19 and TRBJ1-5, with D possibly matching TRBD1 (6 bases). The CDR3 sequence is 15 residues long. Germline assignment: CDR1 LNHDA and CDR2 SQIVND (reference sequence). V was trimmed by 3 bases and J by 1 base, leaving 10 bases between them. The CDR3 DNA is TGTGCCAGTAGTATGGATCAGGGGAGCAATCAGCCCCAGCATTTT. It translates to CASSMDQGSNQPQHF.

The chain combines TRBV4-1 with TRBJ1-4, with 7 bases lining up with TRBD1. The CDR3 totals 16 residues. Per the germline V gene, CDR1 is MGHRA and CDR2 is YSYEKL. J lost 3 bases, V lost 0 bases, and 4 bases had no gene match. CDR3 sequence (DNA): TGCGCCAGCAGCCAAGACCCGGGACAGCCTAATGAAAAACTGTTTTTT. Its protein is CASSQDPGQPNEKLFF.

This chain links TRBV7-8 with TRBJ2-7; 14 positions match TRBD2. The germline gives CDR1 SGHVS, CDR2 FQNEAQ. CDR3 length equals 16 residues. With 4 bases clipped from V and 3 bases from J, the junction kept 5 bases outside the gene matches. CDR3: CASSSGTSGGIYEQYF. CDR3 coding DNA: TGTGCCAGCAGCTCCGGGACTAGCGGGGGCATCTACGAGCAGTACTTC. The variable domain in full, completed from reference TRBV7-8 and TRBJ2-7, reads GAGVSQSPRYKVAKRGQDVALRCDPISGHVSLFWYQQALGQGPEFLTYFQNEAQLDKSGLPSDRFFAERPEGSVSTLKIQRTQQEDSAVYLCASSSGTSGGIYEQYFGPGTRLTVT.

The chain links TRBV7-2 to TRBJ2-7; 7 bases agree with TRBD1. V dropped 0 bases and J dropped 3; count of bases not matched to a gene: 2. Germline V gives CDR1 SGHTA, CDR2 FQGNSA. The length of the CDR3 is 14 residues. The CDR3 loop is CASSLARGLYEQYF. CDR3 sequence (DNA): TGTGCCAGCAGCTTAGCTAGGGGGCTCTACGAGCAGTACTTC.

The rearrangement links TRBV6-6 to TRBJ2-1; a possible D gene is TRBD2 (5 bases). CDR1 and CDR2 from the germline V gene are MNHNY and SVGAGI (reference sequence). Trimming took off 5 bases at V and 7 bases at J, with 12 bases between the two ends. This CDR3 has 13 residues. CDR3 DNA: TGTGCCAGCAGTCCCAAGGAGGTTAATGAGCAGTTCTTC. This translates into CASSPKEVNEQFF.

The V gene is TRBV4-3, the J gene TRBJ1-1; TRBD1 is a possible D gene (5 bases). With 1 base removed from V and 4 bases from J, the gap between germline ends came to 7 bases. Germline lookup yields CDR1 LGHNA and CDR2 YSLEER. This CDR3 region has 13 residues. As DNA, the CDR3 is TGCGCCAGCAGCCAAGGGGGGGTCACTGAAGCTTTCTTT. Its protein product is CASSQGGVTEAFF.

The V call is TRBV7-8, the J call TRBJ2-7, with 13 positions matching TRBD2. With V trimmed by 5 bases and J by 0 bases, 4 bases remained unmatched. The germline V gene has CDR1 SGHVS and CDR2 FQNEAQ. This CDR3 contains 16 residues. CDR3 amino acids: CASSLTSGRASYEQYF. The CDR3 region has the DNA TGTGCCAGCAGCCTAACTAGCGGGAGGGCCTCCTACGAGCAGTACTTC.

This clone was seen only a few times. V and J are TRBV4-1 and TRBJ2-1; TRBD2 might be the D (5 bases). This CDR3 is 14 amino acids long. V lost 2 bases to trimming and J lost 6 bases, with 11 bases between them. Germline-derived CDR1 and CDR2 are MGHRA and YSYEKL. The CDR3 here is CASSQTPSGNEQFF. As DNA, the CDR3 is TGCGCCAGCAGCCAAACCCCCAGCGGCAATGAGCAGTTCTTC.

The chain joins TRBV6-1 to TRBJ2-7; D is perhaps TRBD2 (6 bases). The V and J ends lost 6 bases and 3 bases respectively, with 18 bases between them. The CDR3 runs to 15 residues. Germline-derived CDR1 and CDR2 are MNHNS and SASEGT. The CDR3 reads CASRVAVGGSYEQYF. The CDR3 DNA is TGTGCCAGCAGAGTGGCGGTGGGAGGCAGCTACGAGCAGTACTTC.

The CDR3 DNA follows: TGTGCCAGCAGCTTGGGTGGGGCCCTTATTGCAGATACGCAGTATTTT. Encoded protein: CASSLGGALIADTQYF. V and J are TRBV5-6 and TRBJ2-3; perhaps TRBD1 as D (5 bases). Trimming removed 0 bases at V and 4 bases at J, with 15 bases between. This CDR3 is 16 amino acids long. Germline CDR1 SGHDT, CDR2 YYEEEE.

The gene calls are TRBV4-1 and TRBJ2-5; D is undetermined. V gave up 4 bases and J gave up 2 bases, with 8 bases separating them. In germline, CDR1 is MGHRA, CDR2 YSYEKL. The CDR3 spans 13 residues. In nucleotides, the CDR3 is TGCGCCAGCAGCCGGAGCGAACAAGAGACCCAGTACTTC. Its protein is CASSRSEQETQYF.

This chain joins TRBV30 and TRBJ2-5; TRBD1 matches at 7 bases. Germline assignment: CDR1 GTSNPN and CDR2 SVGIG (reference sequence). Trimming removed 0 bases from V and 2 bases from J; junction bases left unmatched: 9. The CDR3 extends over 16 amino acids. As DNA, the CDR3 is TGTGCCTGGAGTGTAGGTGGGGCCAGGGGGCAAGAGACCCAGTACTTC. As protein: CAWSVGGARGQETQYF.

The chain uses TRBV7-2 and TRBJ1-2, with D uncertain. Trimming stripped 7 bases from V and 4 bases from J, with 7 bases between. The CDR3 has 11 residues. Germline V gene sequence: CDR1 SGHTA, CDR2 FQGNSA. Here the CDR3 reads CASNQAYGYTF. CDR3 nucleotides: TGTGCCAGCAACCAGGCCTATGGCTACACCTTC.

The gene calls are TRBV5-1 and TRBJ2-3; 9 bases match TRBD2. The CDR3 extends over 16 amino acids. With 0 bases clipped from V and 5 bases from J, the junction kept 7 bases outside the gene matches. Per germline, CDR1 SGHRS and CDR2 YFSETQ. CDR3 amino acids: CASSLAVRGRGDTQYF. In DNA form, the CDR3 reads TGCGCCAGCAGCTTGGCCGTACGCGGGAGGGGAGATACGCAGTATTTT.

J is TRBJ2-7 and V is TRBV10-3; 8 bases are a match to TRBD2. V dropped 4 bases and J dropped 6; count of bases not matched to a gene: 8. This CDR3 spans 14 amino acids. Germline V gene sequence: CDR1 ENHRY, CDR2 SYGVKD. CDR3 sequence (DNA): TGTGCCATCAGTGGGTCGGGGGGGACGGGCGAGCAGTACTTC. The encoded protein is CAISGSGGTGEQYF.